This TCR beta chain was documented in a study of CD8+CD57+ T cells in acquired aplastic anemia. In the study overall: Isolated CD4+ and CD8+ cells, once sorted, yielded DNA averaging roughly 3.2 ug.

The sequenced patients had an expansion of CD8+CD57+ cells seen by flow cytometry. Diagnosis of severe acquired aplastic anemia applied to all patients. This clonotype was observed a single time. It was genomic DNA that served as the template for profiling TCR beta VDJ and CDR3. TCRdb fed the reads into MiXCR, producing one record per CDR3 protein. Of under 350,000 distinct CDR3 sequences in the sample, roughly 59% are singletons; the top ten hold roughly 1.2%. This CDR3 has 15 amino acids. Losses at the gene ends were 2 bases for V and 3 bases for J; bases not matched to a gene: 2. The V call is TRBV12-3 or TRBV12-4, the J call TRBJ2-7; TRBD2 matches at 12 bases. The TCR comes from a human donor with aplastic anemia. Sequencing used sorted CD4+, CD8+, or CD8+CD57+ T cells (not recorded which) from PBMCs. The CDR3 coding sequence is TGTGCCAGCAGTTTACTAGCGGGGGGGCTCTACGAGCAGTACTTC. Its protein is CASSLLAGGLYEQYF.